The 10 T cell receptor beta chains presented below share a single source sample, sequenced in a study of control samples from healthy donors and cancer patients. TCRdb's table, derived via immunoSEQ multiplex PCR, lists solely in-frame clones and lacks some. Of just under 75,000 clones listed, approximately 84% are singletons. The sequenced sample was blood. These receptors were obtained from a woman aged 45-60 years in good health.

The chain employs TRBV30 and TRBJ2-2; D is unresolved. Germline V CDR1 and CDR2: GTSNPN, SVGIG (reference sequence). The CDR3 has 13 residues. Trimming left V 2 bases short and J 5 bases short, with 9 bases between. The CDR3 spells CAWSPLMTGELFF. The CDR3 region has the DNA TGTGCCTGGAGTCCTTTAATGACCGGGGAGCTGTTTTTT.

This sequence joins TRBV19 and TRBJ2-2; D is unclear. The CDR3 runs to 14 residues. Germline loops: CDR1 LNHDA, CDR2 SQIVND (reference sequence). V gave up 6 bases and J gave up 1 base, with 9 bases separating them. CDR3 residues: CASRLSWNTGELFF. In nucleotides, the CDR3 is TGTGCCAGTAGGTTGTCTTGGAACACCGGGGAGCTGTTTTTT.

The V gene is TRBV6-2 or TRBV6-3, the J gene TRBJ2-1, with TRBD2 matching 11 bases. J was trimmed by 0 bases and V by 3 bases; bases with no gene match: 4. From germline, CDR1 is MNHEY and CDR2 SVGEGT. CDR3 size: 17 residues. The CDR3 loop is CASSYLGLADSYNEQFF. CDR3 nucleotides: TGTGCCAGCAGTTATCTGGGACTAGCGGACTCCTACAATGAGCAGTTCTTC.

The rearrangement links TRBV5-8 to TRBJ2-1; the D is unclear. V gave up 2 bases and J gave up 6 bases, with 6 bases separating them. The germline V gene encodes CDR1 SGHTS and CDR2 YDEGEE. This CDR3 region has 12 residues. CDR3 DNA: TGTGCCAGCAGCTTTGTTCCCAATGAGCAGTTCTTC. Its protein is CASSFVPNEQFF.

This chain links TRBV2 with TRBJ1-1; D remains unclear. Germline values: CDR1 SNHLY, CDR2 FYNNEI. The CDR3 extends over 14 amino acids. Trimming shortened V by 4 bases and J by 6 bases, and 15 bases separated the two germline ends. CDR3 in DNA: TGTGCCAGCAGTGCGACTCATATTGTCGCTGAAGCTTTCTTT. Translating it yields CASSATHIVAEAFF.

The gene calls are TRBV14 and TRBJ2-5, with D hard to call. CDR3 length: 14 residues. Trimming stripped 4 bases from V and 5 bases from J, with 14 bases between. Germline assignment: CDR1 SGHDN and CDR2 FVKESK. CDR3 in amino acids: CASSLSISWETQYF. Written as DNA, the CDR3 is TGTGCCAGCAGCCTGAGTATAAGTTGGGAGACCCAGTACTTC.

This clone has only one observation. CDR3 sequence reads: CSARRGNEQFF. Written as DNA, the CDR3 is TGCAGTGCCAGAAGGGGGAATGAGCAGTTCTTC. This chain uses TRBV20-1 with TRBJ2-1, with D possibly being TRBD1 (6 bases). The CDR3 length is 11 residues. Germline CDR1 and CDR2: DFQATT and SNEGSKA (reference sequence). Trimming took off 6 bases at V and 7 bases at J, with 10 bases between the two ends.

This clone was observed a single time. The genes are TRBV7-9 and TRBJ2-7; D is unclear. This CDR3 has 14 amino acids. V was cut by 0 bases and J by 2 bases, with 8 bases left in between. Germline V gene sequence: CDR1 SEHNR, CDR2 FQNEAQ (reference sequence). CDR3: CASSLADGPYEQYF. CDR3 nucleotide sequence: TGTGCCAGCAGCTTAGCGGACGGACCCTACGAGCAGTACTTC. The whole variable domain, remainder taken from reference TRBV7-9 and TRBJ2-7, is DTGVSQNPRHKITKRGQNVTFRCDPISEHNRLYWYRQTLGQGPEFLTYFQNEAQLEKSRLLSDRFSAERPKGSFSTLEIQRTEQGDSAMYLCASSLADGPYEQYFGPGTRLTVT.

This chain uses TRBV19 with TRBJ1-1; D might be TRBD1 (5 bases). Trimming left V 7 bases short and J 0 bases short, with 12 bases between. The CDR3 is 14 residues long. Germline V lookup: CDR1 LNHDA, CDR2 SQIVND (reference sequence). This CDR3 is CASTAGILNTEAFF. The CDR3 DNA reads as TGTGCCAGTACCGCAGGGATACTGAACACTGAAGCTTTCTTT.

This chain joins TRBV30 and TRBJ2-1; 7 nucleotides agree with TRBD2. CDR3 size: 15 residues. V was pared by 1 base and J by 6 bases, with 9 bases of the junction left unmatched. Germline V CDR1 and CDR2: GTSNPN, SVGIG (reference sequence). The CDR3 DNA is TGTGCCTGGAGTGCGGGCGGGAGTCTTATCAATGAGCAGTTCTTC. The encoded protein is CAWSAGGSLINEQFF.